This TCR beta chain stems from a study of OX40 agonist ivuxolimab in advanced cancers. Notes on the research overall: Ivuxolimab was a fully human IgG2 agonistic monoclonal antibody targeting the costimulatory receptor OX40 (CD134). Intravenous ivuxolimab was administered to patients every 2 weeks at six dose levels: 0.01, 0.1, 0.3, 1.5, 3 and 10 mg/kg. The paper reports the monotherapy dose-escalation portion (N ≈ 52 patients) of the phase I ivuxolimab trial. Partial responses occurred in three dose-escalation patients: two with cutaneous melanoma and one with hepatocellular carcinoma. Patients were allowed to have had prior anti-PD-1, anti-PD-L1 or anti-CTLA-4 therapy, and around 41% of the dose-escalation patients had previously received checkpoint inhibitors. The purpose of peripheral TCRbeta sequencing was to test whether ivuxolimab changed TCR sequence diversity and led to clonal T-cell expansion. Of the roughly 51 dose-escalation patients, hepatocellular carcinoma was present in about 20, melanoma in some 15, renal cell carcinoma in 9 and head and neck cancer in 9. A male proportion of roughly 80% and a mean age of roughly 55 years, ranging from about 23 to 90, were recorded for the dose-escalation cohort.

To sequence the TCRbeta CDR3 region, genomic DNA was isolated from the sorted cells. TCRbeta CDR3 regions were sequenced using the immunoSEQ Assay. The table was pulled from immuneACCESS by TCRdb, which kept in-frame rearrangements only. Such tables lose some clones; where checked, under half of the loss comes from unresolved V genes, and the rest has no known cause. Present in this sample are about 64,000 clones, around 83% of which were seen just once. Over 2.5% of the sample is taken by the ten largest. The trial excluded patients who had a history of autoimmune disease or were on systemic immunosuppression. Peripheral blood for TCR sequencing was drawn from every dose cohort at baseline, at cycle 4 day 1 and at cycle 7 day 1. The samples were drawn from a first-in-human, open-label, multicenter phase I dose-escalation trial of ivuxolimab. The trial enrolled adults with locally advanced or metastatic head and neck squamous cell, hepatocellular, melanoma or renal cell carcinoma. Before TCR sequencing, CD4+ and CD8+ T cells were separately sorted from peripheral blood.

CDR1 is given as MNHEY and CDR2 as SMNVEV, both from the germline V gene (reference sequence). V lost 5 bases and J lost 7 bases, and the count of bases not matched to a germline gene is 5. The CDR3, from cysteine to phenylalanine, totals 12 residues. The entry retains the CDR3 DNA only, 36 bases that are in frame from base 1. General findings and caveats noted by the study authors: Clonal expansion of both CD4+ and CD8+ blood T cells was observed from baseline to week 6 at doses 0.1 to 3.0 mg/kg. Which antigens the clonally expanded peripheral T cells were specific for was not determined. After ivuxolimab, more expanded clones were found on average in CD8+ T cells than in CD4+ T cells. In partial responders in the 0.1-3.0 mg/kg groups, normalized peripheral clonal expansion was found to be among the lowest, especially among CD8+ T cells. Low levels of normalized T-cell clonal expansion were also seen in some patients who did not respond.

A word on this clone: It has no known antigen specificity. Base qualities are missing; no much larger clone stands one base away.

The source was CD4+ or CD8+ T cells sorted from blood, collected in a trial of the OX40 agonist ivuxolimab. Rearrangement joined TRBV27 to TRBJ2-7, with 7 bases in between that match TRBD1. The clonotype comes from an adult with an advanced solid tumor such as melanoma, head and neck, liver or kidney cancer. In nucleotide form, the sequence is TGTGCCAGCAGTAGATGGGGACAGGAGCAGTACTTC. This yields the protein CASSRWGQEQYF.